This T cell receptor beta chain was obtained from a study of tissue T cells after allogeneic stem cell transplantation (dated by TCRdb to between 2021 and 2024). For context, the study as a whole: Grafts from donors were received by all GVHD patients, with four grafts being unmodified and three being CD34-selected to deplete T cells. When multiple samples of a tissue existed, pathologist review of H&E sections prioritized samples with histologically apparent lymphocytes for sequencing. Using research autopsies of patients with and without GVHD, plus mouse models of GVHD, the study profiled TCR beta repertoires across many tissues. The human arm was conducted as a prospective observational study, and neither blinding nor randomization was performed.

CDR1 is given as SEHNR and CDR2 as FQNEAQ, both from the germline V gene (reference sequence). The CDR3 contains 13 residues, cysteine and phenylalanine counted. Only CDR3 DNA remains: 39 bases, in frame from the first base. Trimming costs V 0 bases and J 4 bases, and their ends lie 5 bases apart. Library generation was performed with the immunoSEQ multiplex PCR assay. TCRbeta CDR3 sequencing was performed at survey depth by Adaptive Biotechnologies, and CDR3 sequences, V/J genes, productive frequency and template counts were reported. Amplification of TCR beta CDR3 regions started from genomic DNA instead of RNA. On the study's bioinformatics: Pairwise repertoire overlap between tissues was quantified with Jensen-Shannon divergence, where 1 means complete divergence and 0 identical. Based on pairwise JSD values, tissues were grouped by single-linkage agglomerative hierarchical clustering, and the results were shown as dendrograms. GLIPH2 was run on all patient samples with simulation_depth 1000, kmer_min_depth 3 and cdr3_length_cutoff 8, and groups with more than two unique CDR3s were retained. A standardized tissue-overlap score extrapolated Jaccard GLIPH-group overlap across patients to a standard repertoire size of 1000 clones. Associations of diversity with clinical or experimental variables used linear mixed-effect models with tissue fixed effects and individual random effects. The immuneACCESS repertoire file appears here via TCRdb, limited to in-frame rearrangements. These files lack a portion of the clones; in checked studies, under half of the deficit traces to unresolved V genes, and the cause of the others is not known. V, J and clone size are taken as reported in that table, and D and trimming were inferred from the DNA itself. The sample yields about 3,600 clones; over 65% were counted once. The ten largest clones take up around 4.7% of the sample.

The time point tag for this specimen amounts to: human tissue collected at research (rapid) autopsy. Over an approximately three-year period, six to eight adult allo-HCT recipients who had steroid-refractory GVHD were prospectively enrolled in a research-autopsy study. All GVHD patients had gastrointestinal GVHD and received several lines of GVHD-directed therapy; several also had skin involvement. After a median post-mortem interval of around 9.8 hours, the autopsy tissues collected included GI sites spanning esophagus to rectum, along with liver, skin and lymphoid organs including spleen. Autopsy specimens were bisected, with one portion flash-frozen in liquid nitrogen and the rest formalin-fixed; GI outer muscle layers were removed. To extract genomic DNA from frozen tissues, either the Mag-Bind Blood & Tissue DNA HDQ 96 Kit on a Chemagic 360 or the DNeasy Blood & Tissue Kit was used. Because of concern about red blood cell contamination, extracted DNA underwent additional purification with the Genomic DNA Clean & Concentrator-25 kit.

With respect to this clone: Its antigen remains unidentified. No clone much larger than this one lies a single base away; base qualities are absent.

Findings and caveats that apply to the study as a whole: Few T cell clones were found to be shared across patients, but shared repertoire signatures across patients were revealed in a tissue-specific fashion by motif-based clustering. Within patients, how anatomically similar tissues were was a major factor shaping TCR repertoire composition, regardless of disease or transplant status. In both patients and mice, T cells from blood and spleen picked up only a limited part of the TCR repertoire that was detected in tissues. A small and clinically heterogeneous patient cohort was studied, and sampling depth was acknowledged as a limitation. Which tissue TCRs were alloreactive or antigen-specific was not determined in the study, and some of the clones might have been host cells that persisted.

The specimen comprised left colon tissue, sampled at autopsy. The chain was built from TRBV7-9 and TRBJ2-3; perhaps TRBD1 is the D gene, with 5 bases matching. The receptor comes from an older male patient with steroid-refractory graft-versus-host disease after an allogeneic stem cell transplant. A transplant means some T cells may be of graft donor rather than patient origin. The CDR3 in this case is CASSLAQADTQYF. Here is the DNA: TGTGCCAGCAGCTTAGCACAGGCAGATACGCAGTATTTT.